The sequence of this T cell receptor (beta chain) was determined in a study of PD-L1 blockade in urothelial cancer. In the study overall: Prior exposure to chemotherapy in patients amounted to 0 to 3 regimens received.

This table comes from immunoSEQ multiplex PCR, and its TCRdb copy is limited to in-frame clones, with some not included. The sample records some 120,000 clones, around 93% being singletons. This CDR3 has 13 residues. The germline CDR1 and CDR2 sequences are SGHKS and YYEKEE (reference sequence). V was clipped by 3 bases and J by 5 bases, with 8 bases between them. Indicated time point: peripheral blood 6 weeks after treatment start. The patients' disease, urothelial carcinoma, was locally advanced or metastatic. The specimen comprised PBMCs, sampled around atezolizumab (anti-PD-L1) treatment. The TCR comes from a man in his sixties with urothelial cancer. This chain links TRBV5-5 with TRBJ2-2, with D possibly matching TRBD1 (6 bases). The CDR3 region has the DNA TGTGCCAGCAGCTGGGGGCGGACCGGGGAGCTGTTTTTT. This gives the protein CASSWGRTGELFF.